Listed below are T cell receptor beta chains from one sample, sequenced in a study of cytomegalovirus exposure and HLA in healthy donors. The method was immunoSEQ multiplex PCR; TCRdb's version includes in-frame clones alone and lacks a portion of them. The sample lists about 130,000 clones; just over 70% were seen once. The sample taken for sequencing was PBMCs. The receptor source for this set is an older woman in good health and CMV-seropositive. CDR3s include the opening cysteine and the closing phenylalanine or tryptophan. The order of the fields is CDR3 DNA, CDR3 protein, clone size, D gene, J gene, V gene, CDR3 length. The D gene is left open where the match is weak. Clone size is stated in some rows and not others, as once, few, many or a class when expanded.

DNA: TGCGCCAGCAGCTCAAGGACAGGACGGGAAGGGACCATATATTTT
CDR3: CASSSRTGREGTIYF
size: once
D: TRBD1
J: TRBJ1-3
V: TRBV5-1
length: 15

DNA: TGCGCCAGCGGGGGGGGTTTCTCCTACGAGCAGTACTTC
CDR3: CASGGGFSYEQYF
size: -
D: TRBD2
J: TRBJ2-7
V: TRBV5-1
length: 13

DNA: TGTGCCAGCAGCGCTAGCGGGGGGGCTTCGAATTTT
CDR3: CASSASGGASNF
size: -
D: TRBD2
J: TRBJ2-3
V: TRBV9
length: 12

DNA: TGCGCCAGCAGCTTTGTCGGCTACGAGCAGTACTTC
CDR3: CASSFVGYEQYF
size: -
D: -
J: TRBJ2-7
V: TRBV5-1
length: 12

DNA: TGCGCCAGCTCCCTAGCGGGGGAAGATACGCAGTATTTT
CDR3: CASSLAGEDTQYF
size: -
D: TRBD2
J: TRBJ2-3
V: TRBV5-1
length: 13

DNA: TGTGCCAGCAGCCCATCACAGGGGGCTTGGGCAGATACGCAGTATTTT
CDR3: CASSPSQGAWADTQYF
size: -
D: TRBD1
J: TRBJ2-3
V: TRBV7-6
length: 16

DNA: TGTGCCAGCAGCCTTGGGACAGGCCTTTACACAGATACGCAGTATTTT
CDR3: CASSLGTGLYTDTQYF
size: -
D: TRBD1
J: TRBJ2-3
V: TRBV14
length: 16

DNA: TGTGCCAGCAATGAAGGACAGGGGTGGAGTGAGCAGTTCTTC
CDR3: CASNEGQGWSEQFF
size: -
D: TRBD1
J: TRBJ2-1
V: TRBV6-1
length: 14

DNA: TGCAGCGTTTTAGGTCGGGGAGCTTTCTTT
CDR3: CSVLGRGAFF
size: few
D: -
J: TRBJ1-1
V: TRBV29-1
length: 10

DNA: TGTGCCAGTACCCTCAACAGGGCGCAGGGCTACACCTTC
CDR3: CASTLNRAQGYTF
size: -
D: -
J: TRBJ1-2
V: TRBV19
length: 13

DNA: TGTGCCAGCAGCTCCGGGACAGGGGACTACGAGCAGTACTTC
CDR3: CASSSGTGDYEQYF
size: -
D: TRBD1
J: TRBJ2-7
V: TRBV11-2
length: 14

DNA: TGCGCCAGCAGCTTGGGACAGTATAATTCACCCCTCCACTTT
CDR3: CASSLGQYNSPLHF
size: -
D: -
J: TRBJ1-6
V: TRBV5-1
length: 14

DNA: TGTGCCAGCAGTTACGGGTCAGGGGGCCTTTACTATGGCTACACCTTC
CDR3: CASSYGSGGLYYGYTF
size: -
D: TRBD1
J: TRBJ1-2
V: TRBV6-5
length: 16

DNA: TGTGCCAGCAGCCAGAATGGGGGAATAGCGGAATACGAGCAGTACTTC
CDR3: CASSQNGGIAEYEQYF
size: -
D: -
J: TRBJ2-7
V: TRBV7-3
length: 16

DNA: TGCGCCAGCAGCCAAGAACCCCCAGGGGGGACTGAAGCTTTCTTT
CDR3: CASSQEPPGGTEAFF
size: -
D: TRBD1
J: TRBJ1-1
V: TRBV4-1
length: 15

DNA: TGTGCCAGCTCACCACCGGGGGCAGATCAGCCCCAGCATTTT
CDR3: CASSPPGADQPQHF
size: -
D: -
J: TRBJ1-5
V: TRBV18
length: 14

DNA: TGTGCCAGCAGCTCCCCGGGACAGGGGAAAAACATTCAGTACTTC
CDR3: CASSSPGQGKNIQYF
size: -
D: TRBD1
J: TRBJ2-4
V: TRBV11-2
length: 15

DNA: TGCGCCAGCAATCTTGGTAGAGGACTTCGCATCGAGCAGTACTTC
CDR3: CASNLGRGLRIEQYF
size: -
D: -
J: TRBJ2-7
V: TRBV5-1
length: 15

DNA: TGCGCCAGCAGCGGATGGGACAGGGGGACAGATACGCAGTATTTT
CDR3: CASSGWDRGTDTQYF
size: -
D: TRBD1
J: TRBJ2-3
V: TRBV5-1
length: 15

DNA: TGTGCCAGTAGTTGGCAGGACTCCGGGGGCGAGCAGTACTTC
CDR3: CASSWQDSGGEQYF
size: -
D: -
J: TRBJ2-7
V: TRBV19
length: 14

DNA: TGTGCCAGCAGCCAAGACCAATTCGGGACAGACTATGGCTACACCTTC
CDR3: CASSQDQFGTDYGYTF
size: -
D: TRBD1
J: TRBJ1-2
V: TRBV4-2
length: 16

DNA: TGTGCCAGCAGGACAGGGCTGGAGTCACCCCTCCACTTT
CDR3: CASRTGLESPLHF
size: -
D: TRBD1
J: TRBJ1-6
V: TRBV7-9
length: 13

DNA: TGTGCCAGTAGTATAGTGGAGGGGGGGAGTCGTGAGCAGTTCTTC
CDR3: CASSIVEGGSREQFF
size: -
D: -
J: TRBJ2-1
V: TRBV19
length: 15

DNA: TGTGCCAGCAGCTCCCAGGGGGATATAGGCGAGCAGTACTTC
CDR3: CASSSQGDIGEQYF
size: -
D: TRBD1
J: TRBJ2-7
V: TRBV7-9
length: 14

DNA: TGTGCCAGCAGCCATAAAGGACAGGGTACCACAGATACGCAGTATTTT
CDR3: CASSHKGQGTTDTQYF
size: -
D: TRBD1
J: TRBJ2-3
V: TRBV4-2
length: 16

DNA: TGTGCCAGCAGCCTCCTTGGACTAGCTCAAGAGACCCAGTACTTC
CDR3: CASSLLGLAQETQYF
size: -
D: TRBD2
J: TRBJ2-5
V: TRBV7-8
length: 15

DNA: TGTGCCAGCAGTGGGGACAGGCCCTCAGTCCTGACTTTC
CDR3: CASSGDRPSVLTF
size: many
D: TRBD1
J: TRBJ2-6
V: TRBV2
length: 13

DNA: TGTGCCAGCAGCTTGGGGGAGAGGAGGAACACTGAAGCTTTCTTT
CDR3: CASSLGERRNTEAFF
size: -
D: -
J: TRBJ1-1
V: TRBV5-6
length: 15

DNA: TGCGCCAGCAGCGGGACAGGGGCGAGGCCGGGGGGCGAGCAGTACTTC
CDR3: CASSGTGARPGGEQYF
size: -
D: TRBD1
J: TRBJ2-7
V: TRBV5-1
length: 16

DNA: TGCGCCAGCAGCGAAAGACAGGGATTACAGCAGTACTTC
CDR3: CASSERQGLQQYF
size: few
D: TRBD1
J: TRBJ2-5
V: TRBV5-1
length: 13

DNA: TGTGCCAGCAGTCTCAGGGCACAGGGCCTCTACGAGCAGTACTTC
CDR3: CASSLRAQGLYEQYF
size: once
D: -
J: TRBJ2-7
V: TRBV27
length: 15

DNA: TGTGCCAGCAGGGGGACAGGGAGGACTGAAGCTTTCTTT
CDR3: CASRGTGRTEAFF
size: -
D: TRBD1
J: TRBJ1-1
V: TRBV7-3
length: 13

DNA: TGCAGCGTTACAGGCGCGGAGTGGCCCTCGGCTTTCTTT
CDR3: CSVTGAEWPSAFF
size: once
D: -
J: TRBJ1-1
V: TRBV29-1
length: 13

DNA: TGCGCCAGCAGTGAGTCGGGAGTGGGTGAGCAGTTCTTC
CDR3: CASSESGVGEQFF
size: -
D: -
J: TRBJ2-1
V: TRBV10-2
length: 13

DNA: TGTGCCAGCAGCTTAATTCCTTATGGCTACACCTTC
CDR3: CASSLIPYGYTF
size: -
D: -
J: TRBJ1-2
V: TRBV11-2
length: 12

DNA: TGTGCCAGCAGCTTCGGGTCGGTAGAGACCCAGTACTTC
CDR3: CASSFGSVETQYF
size: -
D: -
J: TRBJ2-5
V: TRBV11-2
length: 13

DNA: TGCGCCAGCAGCTTGGAGCGGTTGAGCGGGGGGGCCTACAATGAGCAGTTCTTC
CDR3: CASSLERLSGGAYNEQFF
size: -
D: TRBD2
J: TRBJ2-1
V: TRBV5-1
length: 18

DNA: TGTGCCAGCAGCCCAGGCCTGGGTGGAAACACCATATATTTT
CDR3: CASSPGLGGNTIYF
size: -
D: -
J: TRBJ1-3
V: TRBV6-5
length: 14

DNA: TGTGCCAGCAGCGCTACCCCGGGGAGGGAGACCCAGTACTTC
CDR3: CASSATPGRETQYF
size: -
D: -
J: TRBJ2-5
V: TRBV6-1
length: 14

DNA: TGTGCCAGTGGTAGCGGGCCCCTCACAGATACGCAGTATTTT
CDR3: CASGSGPLTDTQYF
size: -
D: TRBD2
J: TRBJ2-3
V: TRBV19
length: 14

DNA: TGTGCCAGCAGCCCCCACCAAGGGGGGGCTGTTATCTACGAGCAGTACTTC
CDR3: CASSPHQGGAVIYEQYF
size: -
D: -
J: TRBJ2-7
V: TRBV7-9
length: 17

DNA: TGTGCCAGTAGTATAGGCCAGGGGCTGGGGACTGAAGCTTTCTTT
CDR3: CASSIGQGLGTEAFF
size: -
D: -
J: TRBJ1-1
V: TRBV19
length: 15

DNA: TGTGCCAGTAGTATAGGGGCCAGAGTGAACACTGAAGCTTTCTTT
CDR3: CASSIGARVNTEAFF
size: -
D: -
J: TRBJ1-1
V: TRBV19
length: 15

DNA: TGTGCCAGCAGCCAAGATCAGGGGGCAATGCCCCAGCATTTT
CDR3: CASSQDQGAMPQHF
size: -
D: TRBD1
J: TRBJ1-5
V: TRBV4-2
length: 14